The rows below give T cell receptor beta chains drawn from one sample of a study of cytomegalovirus exposure and HLA in healthy donors. Only in-frame clones appear in the TCRdb table, and some are missing; sequencing was by immunoSEQ multiplex PCR. The data show roughly 200,000 clones, roughly 85% seen once. The sample was PBMCs. These receptors all stem from a woman in her thirties or forties in good health and CMV-seronegative. Each CDR3 is given with its conserved first and last residue. D genes are given only for firm matches. Clone size is stated in some rows and not others, as once, few, many or a class when expanded.

TRBJ1-4 | NA | TRBV28 | few | CASSLRFREKLFF | TGTGCCAGCAGTCTCAGGTTCCGGGAAAAACTGTTTTTT
TRBJ1-5 | TRBD1 | TRBV13 | NA | CASSLTGAGQPQHF | TGTGCCAGCAGCTTGACAGGGGCAGGTCAGCCCCAGCATTTT
TRBJ1-1 | TRBD1 | TRBV5-1 | NA | CASSLAGAGGTEAFF | TGCGCCAGCAGCTTGGCGGGGGCAGGGGGCACTGAAGCTTTCTTT
TRBJ2-1 | NA | TRBV19 | NA | CASGTGVRDEQFF | TGTGCCAGCGGGACTGGGGTTCGGGATGAGCAGTTCTTC
TRBJ1-3 | NA | TRBV4-3 | NA | CASSQDTGTSGNTIYF | TGCGCCAGCAGCCAAGATACAGGCACCTCTGGAAACACCATATATTTT
TRBJ2-3 | NA | TRBV19 | NA | CASRGDTQYF | TGTGCCAGCCGTGGCGATACGCAGTATTTT
TRBJ2-1 | TRBD2 | TRBV14 | once | CASSQARSRGGPYNEQFF | TGTGCCAGCAGCCAAGCTCGAAGTCGGGGGGGCCCCTACAATGAGCAGTTCTTC
TRBJ2-7 | TRBD2 | TRBV2 | NA | CASSEAGLAGIGEQYF | TGTGCCAGCAGTGAAGCTGGACTAGCGGGAATCGGCGAGCAGTACTTC
TRBJ2-7 | TRBD1 | TRBV6-5 | NA | CAQQPRGLSYEQYF | TGTGCCCAGCAACCCAGGGGGCTATCCTACGAGCAGTACTTC
TRBJ1-5 | NA | TRBV5-6 | NA | CASSFSPQGPGQPQHF | TGTGCCAGCAGCTTCTCCCCACAGGGCCCGGGGCAGCCCCAGCATTTT
TRBJ2-7 | TRBD2 | TRBV27 | NA | CASCGTSGSREQYF | TGTGCCAGCTGTGGGACTAGCGGGAGTCGCGAGCAGTACTTC
TRBJ2-3 | TRBD2 | TRBV10-3 | NA | CAISERGGSGKLTDTQYF | TGTGCCATCAGTGAGAGGGGAGGAAGCGGGAAACTCACAGATACGCAGTATTTT
TRBJ1-4 | NA | TRBV11-3 | NA | CASSIGLTNEKLFF | TGTGCCAGCAGTATAGGACTAACTAATGAAAAACTGTTTTTT
TRBJ1-1 | TRBD1 | TRBV5-8 | NA | CASSLGDRTFTEAFF | TGTGCCAGCAGCTTGGGGGACAGGACCTTCACTGAAGCTTTCTTT
TRBJ2-7 | TRBD1 | TRBV7-3 | NA | CASSLTGTGGYEQYF | TGTGCCAGCAGCTTAACAGGGACAGGGGGCTACGAGCAGTACTTC
TRBJ1-3 | NA | TRBV14 | once | CASSQVGATGNTIYF | TGTGCCAGCAGCCAAGTTGGGGCTACTGGAAACACCATATATTTT
TRBJ1-1 | NA | TRBV6-1 | NA | CATSNEGGASAFF | TGTGCCACCTCAAACGAAGGGGGGGCAAGTGCTTTCTTT